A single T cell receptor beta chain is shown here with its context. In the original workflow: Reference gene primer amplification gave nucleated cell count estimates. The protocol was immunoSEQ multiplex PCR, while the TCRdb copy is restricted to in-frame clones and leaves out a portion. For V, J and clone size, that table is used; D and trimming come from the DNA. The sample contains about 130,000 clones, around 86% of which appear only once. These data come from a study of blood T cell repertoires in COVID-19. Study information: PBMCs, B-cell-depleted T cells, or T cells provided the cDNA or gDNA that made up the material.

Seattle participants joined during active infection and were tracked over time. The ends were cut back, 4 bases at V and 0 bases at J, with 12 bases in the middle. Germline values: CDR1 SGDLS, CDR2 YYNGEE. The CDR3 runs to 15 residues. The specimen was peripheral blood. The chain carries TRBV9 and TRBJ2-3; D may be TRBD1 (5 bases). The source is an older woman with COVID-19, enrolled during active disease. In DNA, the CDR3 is TGTGCCAGCAGCCTTCGCGACAGAAGCACAGATACGCAGTATTTT. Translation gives CASSLRDRSTDTQYF. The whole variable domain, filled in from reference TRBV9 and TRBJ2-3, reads DSGVTQTPKHLITATGQRVTLRCSPRSGDLSVYWYQQSLDQGLQFLIQYYNGEERAKGNILERFSAQQFPDLHSELNLSSLELGDSALYFCASSLRDRSTDTQYFGPGTRLTVL.